The sequence of this T cell receptor (beta chain) was determined in a study of blood T cell repertoires in COVID-19. Germline values: CDR1 MRHNA, CDR2 SNTAGT. The CDR3 totals 13 residues. With 2 bases removed from V and 1 base from J, the gap between germline ends came to 5 bases. Assay: immunoSEQ multiplex PCR; the TCRdb copy retains only in-frame clones and omits some. The sample holds some 87,000 clones, about four fifths seen once. Material: peripheral blood. The chain carries TRBV6-4 and TRBJ1-2; no reliable D call. The sequence was obtained from a human donor in a cohort sampled during active COVID-19. CDR3 protein: CASSDPFNYGYTF. In DNA form, the CDR3 reads TGTGCCAGCAGTGACCCTTTTAACTATGGCTACACCTTC.